This TCR beta chain was retrieved from a study of OX40 agonist ivuxolimab in advanced cancers. Study-wide context: Dose-escalation subjects each had hepatocellular carcinoma, melanoma, renal cell or head and neck cancer.

Germline CDR1 reads MDHEN; CDR2 reads SYDVKM. Trimming cost V 6 bases and J 9 bases, with 26 bases left between them. The CDR3 covers 16 residues. On cycle 4 day 1 and cycle 7 day 1, as well as at baseline, blood was sampled. About this clone itself: What it binds is unknown.

Assay used: immunoSEQ multiplex PCR; TCRdb lists only in-frame clones, some missing. Among approximately 74,000 clones listed, more than 70% were seen once. Study-level points and caveats: Among some nonresponders, normalized T-cell clonal expansion was also low.

The TCR originated in an adult with an advanced solid tumor such as melanoma, head and neck, liver or kidney cancer. The rearrangement joins TRBV28 to TRBJ2-5, with no clear D. The material sequenced was CD4+ or CD8+ T cells sorted from blood, taken in a trial of the OX40 agonist ivuxolimab. CDR3 residues: CASSPTGPSGFDPQYF. In DNA form, the CDR3 reads TGTGCCAGCAGCCCTACTGGTCCCTCGGGCTTTGATCCCCAGTACTTC.